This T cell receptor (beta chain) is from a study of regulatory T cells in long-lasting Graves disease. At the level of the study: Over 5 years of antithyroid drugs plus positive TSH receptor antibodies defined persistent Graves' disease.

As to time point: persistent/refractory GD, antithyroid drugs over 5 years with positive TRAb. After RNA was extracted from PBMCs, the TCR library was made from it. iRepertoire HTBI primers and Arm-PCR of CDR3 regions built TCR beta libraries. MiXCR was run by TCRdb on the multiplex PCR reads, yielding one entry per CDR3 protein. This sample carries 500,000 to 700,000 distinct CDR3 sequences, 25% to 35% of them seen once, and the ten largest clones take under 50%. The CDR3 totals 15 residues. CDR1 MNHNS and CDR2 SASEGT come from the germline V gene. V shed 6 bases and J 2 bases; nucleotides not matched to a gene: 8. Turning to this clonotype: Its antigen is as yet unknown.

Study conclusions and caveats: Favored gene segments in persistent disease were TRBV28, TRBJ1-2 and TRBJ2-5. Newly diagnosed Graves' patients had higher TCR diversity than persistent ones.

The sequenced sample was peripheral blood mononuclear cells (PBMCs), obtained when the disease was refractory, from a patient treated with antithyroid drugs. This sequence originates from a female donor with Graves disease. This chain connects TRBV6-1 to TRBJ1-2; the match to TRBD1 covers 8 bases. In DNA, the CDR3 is TGTGCCAGCAGCCCCACCCGACAGGGGAACTATGGCTACACCTTC. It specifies CASSPTRQGNYGYTF.